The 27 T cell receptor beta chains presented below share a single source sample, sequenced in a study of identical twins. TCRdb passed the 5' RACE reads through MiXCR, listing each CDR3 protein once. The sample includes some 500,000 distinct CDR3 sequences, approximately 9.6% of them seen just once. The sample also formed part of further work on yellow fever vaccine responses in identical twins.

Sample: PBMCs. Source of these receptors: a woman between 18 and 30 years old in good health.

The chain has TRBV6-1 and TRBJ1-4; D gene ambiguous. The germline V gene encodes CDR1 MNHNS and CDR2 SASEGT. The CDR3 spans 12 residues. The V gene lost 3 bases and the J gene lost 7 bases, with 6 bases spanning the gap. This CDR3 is CASSERLEKLFF. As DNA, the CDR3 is TGTGCCAGCAGTGAGAGACTTGAAAAACTGTTTTTT.

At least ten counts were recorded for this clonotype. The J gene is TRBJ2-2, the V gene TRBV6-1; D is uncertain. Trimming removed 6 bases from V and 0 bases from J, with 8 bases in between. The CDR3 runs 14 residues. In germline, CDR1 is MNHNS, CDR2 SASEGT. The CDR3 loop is CASRSGPNTGELFF. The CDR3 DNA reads TGTGCCAGCAGGTCAGGACCGAACACCGGGGAGCTGTTTTTT.

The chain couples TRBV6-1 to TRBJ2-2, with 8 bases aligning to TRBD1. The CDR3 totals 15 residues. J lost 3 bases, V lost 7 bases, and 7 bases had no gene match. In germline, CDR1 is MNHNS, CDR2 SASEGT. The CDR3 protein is CASIRTGSYTGELFF. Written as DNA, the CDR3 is TGTGCCAGCATCCGGACAGGGTCGTACACCGGGGAGCTGTTTTTT.

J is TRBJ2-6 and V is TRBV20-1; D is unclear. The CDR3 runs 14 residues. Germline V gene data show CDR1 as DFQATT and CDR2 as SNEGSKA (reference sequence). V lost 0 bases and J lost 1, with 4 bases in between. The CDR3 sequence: CSARDGSGANVLTF. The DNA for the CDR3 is TGCAGTGCTAGAGATGGGTCTGGGGCCAACGTCCTGACTTTC.

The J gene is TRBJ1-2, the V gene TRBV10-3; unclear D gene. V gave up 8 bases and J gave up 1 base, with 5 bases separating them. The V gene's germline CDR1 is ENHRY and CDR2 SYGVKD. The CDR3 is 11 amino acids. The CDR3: CAIGDNYGYTF. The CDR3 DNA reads TGTGCCATCGGGGATAACTATGGCTACACCTTC.

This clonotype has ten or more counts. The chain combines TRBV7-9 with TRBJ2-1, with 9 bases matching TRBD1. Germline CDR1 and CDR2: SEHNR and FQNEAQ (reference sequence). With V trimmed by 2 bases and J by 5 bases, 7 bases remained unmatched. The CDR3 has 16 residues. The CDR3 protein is CASSLTGTGHNNEQFF. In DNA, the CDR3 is TGTGCCAGCAGCTTAACCGGGACAGGGCATAACAATGAGCAGTTCTTC.

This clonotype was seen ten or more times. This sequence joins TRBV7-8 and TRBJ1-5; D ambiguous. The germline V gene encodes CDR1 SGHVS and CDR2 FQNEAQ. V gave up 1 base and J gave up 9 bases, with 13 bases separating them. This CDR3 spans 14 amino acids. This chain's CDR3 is CASSLGPDYRPQHF. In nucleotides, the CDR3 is TGTGCCAGCAGCTTAGGGCCTGACTATCGGCCCCAGCATTTT.

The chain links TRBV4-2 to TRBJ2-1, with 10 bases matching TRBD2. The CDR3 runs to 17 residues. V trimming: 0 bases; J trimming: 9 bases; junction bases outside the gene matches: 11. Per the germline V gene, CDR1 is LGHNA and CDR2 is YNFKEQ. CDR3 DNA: TGTGCCAGCAGCCAAGATCGCCCTAGCGGGAGTATACCTGAGCAGTTCTTC. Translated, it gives CASSQDRPSGSIPEQFF.

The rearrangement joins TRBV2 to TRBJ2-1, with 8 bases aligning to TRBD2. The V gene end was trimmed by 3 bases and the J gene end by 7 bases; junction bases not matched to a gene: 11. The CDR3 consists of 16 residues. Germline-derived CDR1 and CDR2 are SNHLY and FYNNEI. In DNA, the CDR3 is TGTGCCAGCAGTGATAGGCGGGAGGACCGTCTTAATGAGCAGTTCTTC. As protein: CASSDRREDRLNEQFF.

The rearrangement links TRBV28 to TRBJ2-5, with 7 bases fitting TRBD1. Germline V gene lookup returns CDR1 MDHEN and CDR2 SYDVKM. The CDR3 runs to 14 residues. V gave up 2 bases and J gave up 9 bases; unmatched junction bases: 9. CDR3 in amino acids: CASSLAGPQGAQYF. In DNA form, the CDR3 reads TGTGCCAGCAGTTTAGCAGGGCCCCAGGGGGCCCAGTACTTC.

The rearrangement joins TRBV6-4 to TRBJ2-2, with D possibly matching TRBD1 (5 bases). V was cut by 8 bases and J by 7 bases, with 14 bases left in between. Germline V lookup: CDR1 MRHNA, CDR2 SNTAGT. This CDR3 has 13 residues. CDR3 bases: TGTGCCAGCGGTAACCAGGGTGGCGGGGAGCTGTTTTTT. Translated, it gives CASGNQGGGELFF.

This CDR3 reads CASTTGGPPDTQYF. In DNA form, the CDR3 reads TGTGCCAGCACAACGGGAGGGCCCCCAGATACGCAGTATTTT. The chain employs TRBV6-1 and TRBJ2-3; 8 bases agree with TRBD2. The J segment lost 4 bases and the V segment lost 7 bases, leaving 7 bases of the junction unmatched. The germline CDR1 and CDR2 sequences are MNHNS and SASEGT. This CDR3 is 14 amino acids long.

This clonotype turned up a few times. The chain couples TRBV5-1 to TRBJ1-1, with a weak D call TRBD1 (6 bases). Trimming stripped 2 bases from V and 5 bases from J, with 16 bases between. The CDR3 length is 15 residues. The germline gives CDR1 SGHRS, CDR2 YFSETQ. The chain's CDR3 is CASSLSKGVMTEAFF. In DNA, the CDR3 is TGCGCCAGCAGCTTATCAAAGGGGGTGATGACTGAAGCTTTCTTT.

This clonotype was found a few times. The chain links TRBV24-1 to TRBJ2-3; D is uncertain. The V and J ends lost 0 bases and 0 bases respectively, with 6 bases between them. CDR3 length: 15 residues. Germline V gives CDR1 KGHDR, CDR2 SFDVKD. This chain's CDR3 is CATSDLAGSTDTQYF. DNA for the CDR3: TGTGCCACCAGTGATTTGGCTGGAAGCACAGATACGCAGTATTTT.

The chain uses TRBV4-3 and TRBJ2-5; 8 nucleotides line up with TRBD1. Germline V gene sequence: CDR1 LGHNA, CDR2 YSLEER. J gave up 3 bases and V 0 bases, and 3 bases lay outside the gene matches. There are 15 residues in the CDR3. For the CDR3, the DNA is TGCGCCAGCAGCCAAGATGCGGGACAGGAAGAGACCCAGTACTTC. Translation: CASSQDAGQEETQYF.

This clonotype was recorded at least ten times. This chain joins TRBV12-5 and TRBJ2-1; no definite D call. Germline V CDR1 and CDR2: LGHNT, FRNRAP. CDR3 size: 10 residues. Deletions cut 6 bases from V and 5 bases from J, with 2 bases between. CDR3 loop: CASGNNEQFF. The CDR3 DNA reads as TGTGCTAGTGGGAACAATGAGCAGTTCTTC.

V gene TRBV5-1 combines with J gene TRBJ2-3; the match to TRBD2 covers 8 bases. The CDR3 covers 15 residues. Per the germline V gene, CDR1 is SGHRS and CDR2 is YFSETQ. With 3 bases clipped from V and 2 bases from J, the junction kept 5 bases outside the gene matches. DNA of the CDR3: TGCGCCAGCAGCTGGAGCGGGGGCAACACAGATACGCAGTATTTT. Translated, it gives CASSWSGGNTDTQYF.

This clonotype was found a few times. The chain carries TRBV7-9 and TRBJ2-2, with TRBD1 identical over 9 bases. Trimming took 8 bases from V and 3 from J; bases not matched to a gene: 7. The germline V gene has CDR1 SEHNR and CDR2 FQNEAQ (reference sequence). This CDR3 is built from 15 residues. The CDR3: CASQPGTGYTGELFF. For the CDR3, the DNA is TGTGCCAGCCAACCCGGGACAGGGTACACCGGGGAGCTGTTTTTT.

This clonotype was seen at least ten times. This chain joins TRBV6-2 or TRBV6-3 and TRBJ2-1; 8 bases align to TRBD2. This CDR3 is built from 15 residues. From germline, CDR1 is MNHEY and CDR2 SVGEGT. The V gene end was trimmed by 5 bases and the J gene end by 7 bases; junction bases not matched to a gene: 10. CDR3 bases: TGTGCCAGCAGTCATACAGCGGGAGTTTATAATGAGCAGTTCTTC. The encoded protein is CASSHTAGVYNEQFF.

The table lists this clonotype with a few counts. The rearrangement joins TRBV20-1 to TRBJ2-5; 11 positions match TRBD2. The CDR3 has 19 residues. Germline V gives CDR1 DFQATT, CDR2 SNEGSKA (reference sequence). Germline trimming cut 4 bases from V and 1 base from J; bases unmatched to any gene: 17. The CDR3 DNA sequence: TGCAGTGCTAACCAGTGGGGGAGAGGACTAGCGGGCCTCCAAGAGACCCAGTACTTC. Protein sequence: CSANQWGRGLAGLQETQYF.

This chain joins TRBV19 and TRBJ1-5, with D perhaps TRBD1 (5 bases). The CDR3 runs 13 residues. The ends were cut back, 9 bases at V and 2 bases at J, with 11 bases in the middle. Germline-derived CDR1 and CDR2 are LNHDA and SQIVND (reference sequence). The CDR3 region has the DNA TGTGCCAGCAGGGTATTTGGCAATCAGCCCCAGCATTTT. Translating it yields CASRVFGNQPQHF.

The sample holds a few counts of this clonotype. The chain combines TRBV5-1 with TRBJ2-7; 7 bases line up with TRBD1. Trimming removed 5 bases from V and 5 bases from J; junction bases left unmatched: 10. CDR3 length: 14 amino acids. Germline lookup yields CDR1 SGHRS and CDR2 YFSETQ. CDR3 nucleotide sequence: TGCGCCAGCAGACTACTGACAGGGAGCGACGAGCAGTACTTC. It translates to CASRLLTGSDEQYF.

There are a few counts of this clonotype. CDR3 nucleotide sequence: TGTGCCAGCAGCTTAGGCCCGATAAACGAGCAGTACTTC. This encodes CASSLGPINEQYF. The chain couples TRBV7-2 to TRBJ2-7; D is uncertain. Germline CDR1 reads SGHTA; CDR2 reads FQGNSA. V was shortened by 1 base and J by 5 bases, with 9 bases between the two germline ends. CDR3 length: 13 residues.

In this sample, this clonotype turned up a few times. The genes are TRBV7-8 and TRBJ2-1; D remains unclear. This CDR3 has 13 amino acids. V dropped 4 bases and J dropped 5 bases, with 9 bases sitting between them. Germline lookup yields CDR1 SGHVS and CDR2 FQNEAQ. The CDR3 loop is CASSSSTHNEQFF. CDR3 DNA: TGTGCCAGCAGCTCCAGCACCCACAATGAGCAGTTCTTC.

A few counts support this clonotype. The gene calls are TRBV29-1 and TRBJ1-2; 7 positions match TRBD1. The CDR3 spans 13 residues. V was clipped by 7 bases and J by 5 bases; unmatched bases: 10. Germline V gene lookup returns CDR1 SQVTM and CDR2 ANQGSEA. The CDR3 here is CSARDSPKYGYTF. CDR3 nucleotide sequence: TGCAGCGCCCGGGACAGCCCCAAGTATGGCTACACCTTC.

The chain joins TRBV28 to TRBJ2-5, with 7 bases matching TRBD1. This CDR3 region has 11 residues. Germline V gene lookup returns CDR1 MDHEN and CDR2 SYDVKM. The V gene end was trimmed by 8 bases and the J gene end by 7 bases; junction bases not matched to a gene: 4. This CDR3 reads CASLGQRTQYF. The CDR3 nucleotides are TGTGCCAGCCTGGGACAGCGGACCCAGTACTTC.

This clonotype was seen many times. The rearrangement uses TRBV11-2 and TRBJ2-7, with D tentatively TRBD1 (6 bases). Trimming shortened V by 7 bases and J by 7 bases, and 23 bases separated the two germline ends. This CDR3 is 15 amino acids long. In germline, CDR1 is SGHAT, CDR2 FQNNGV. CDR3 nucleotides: TGTGCCAGCACCCTCTCGACAGGCCCTTTTCGGGAGCAGTACTTC. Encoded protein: CASTLSTGPFREQYF.